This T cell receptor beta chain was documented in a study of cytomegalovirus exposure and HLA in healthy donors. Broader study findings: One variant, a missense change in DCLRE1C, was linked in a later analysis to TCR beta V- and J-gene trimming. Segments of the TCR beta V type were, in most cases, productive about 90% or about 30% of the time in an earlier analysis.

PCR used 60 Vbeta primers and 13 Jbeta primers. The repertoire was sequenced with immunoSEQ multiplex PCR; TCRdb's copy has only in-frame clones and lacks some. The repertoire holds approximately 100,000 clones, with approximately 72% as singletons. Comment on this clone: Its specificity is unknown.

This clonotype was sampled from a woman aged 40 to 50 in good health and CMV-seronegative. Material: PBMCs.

In DNA form, the CDR3 reads TGCGCCAGCAGCCCTGGTAGGGGGCCTAACCCCTACGAGCAGTACTTC. Translating gives CASSPGRGPNPYEQYF. The V and J genes are TRBV5-1 and TRBJ2-7, with TRBD1 matching 7 bases. Germline loops: CDR1 SGHRS, CDR2 YFSETQ. The CDR3 consists of 16 residues. The J segment lost 2 bases and the V segment lost 4 bases, leaving 12 bases of the junction unmatched. Looking up the rest from reference TRBV5-1 and TRBJ2-7 gives the full variable domain: KAGVTQTPRYLIKTRGQQVTLSCSPISGHRSVSWYQQTPGQGLQFLFEYFSETQRNKGNFPGRFSGRQFSNSRSEMNVSTLELGDSALYLCASSPGRGPNPYEQYFGPGTRLTVT.